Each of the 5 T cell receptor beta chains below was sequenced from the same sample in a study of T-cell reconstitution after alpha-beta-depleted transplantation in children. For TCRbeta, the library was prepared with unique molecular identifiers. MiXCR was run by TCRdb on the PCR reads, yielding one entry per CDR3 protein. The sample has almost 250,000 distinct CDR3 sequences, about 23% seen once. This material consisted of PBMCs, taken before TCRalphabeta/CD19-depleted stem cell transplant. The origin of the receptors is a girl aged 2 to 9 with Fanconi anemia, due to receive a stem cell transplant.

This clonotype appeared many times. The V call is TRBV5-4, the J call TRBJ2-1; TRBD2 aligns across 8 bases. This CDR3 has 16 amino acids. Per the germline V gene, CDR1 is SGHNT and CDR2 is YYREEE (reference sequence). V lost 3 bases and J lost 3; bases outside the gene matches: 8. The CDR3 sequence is CASSSGGGVIYNEQFF. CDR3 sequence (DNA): TGTGCCAGCAGCTCCGGGGGGGGAGTAATCTACAATGAGCAGTTCTTC.

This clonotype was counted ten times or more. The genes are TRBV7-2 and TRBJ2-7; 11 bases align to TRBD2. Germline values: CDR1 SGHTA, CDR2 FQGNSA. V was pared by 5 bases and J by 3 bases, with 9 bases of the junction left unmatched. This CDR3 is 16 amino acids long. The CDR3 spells CASSIDSGGVNYEQYF. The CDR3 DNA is TGTGCCAGCAGCATCGATAGCGGGGGGGTAAACTACGAGCAGTACTTC.

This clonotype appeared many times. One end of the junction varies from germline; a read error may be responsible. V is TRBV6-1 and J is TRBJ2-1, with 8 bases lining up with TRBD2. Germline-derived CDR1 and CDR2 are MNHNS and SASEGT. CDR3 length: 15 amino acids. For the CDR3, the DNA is TGTGCCAGCACTGAACCGGGGGGGCTTGGGAATGAGCAGTTCTTC. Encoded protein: CASTEPGGLGNEQFF.

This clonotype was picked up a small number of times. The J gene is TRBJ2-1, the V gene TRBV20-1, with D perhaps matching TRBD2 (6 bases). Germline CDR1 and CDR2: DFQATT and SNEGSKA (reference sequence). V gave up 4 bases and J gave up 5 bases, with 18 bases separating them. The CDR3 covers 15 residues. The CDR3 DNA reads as TGCAGTGCTAAGATATCCGGGACTTTTAACAATGAGCAGTTCTTC. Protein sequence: CSAKISGTFNNEQFF.

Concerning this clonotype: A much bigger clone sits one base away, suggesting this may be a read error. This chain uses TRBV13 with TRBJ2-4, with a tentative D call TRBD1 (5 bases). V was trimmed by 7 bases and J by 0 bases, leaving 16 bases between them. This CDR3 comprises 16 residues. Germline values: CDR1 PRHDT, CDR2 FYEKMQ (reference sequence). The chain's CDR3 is CASNEQDPLAKNIQYF. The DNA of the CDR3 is TGTGCCAGCAACGAACAGGATCCCCTAGCCAAAAACATTCAGTACTTC.